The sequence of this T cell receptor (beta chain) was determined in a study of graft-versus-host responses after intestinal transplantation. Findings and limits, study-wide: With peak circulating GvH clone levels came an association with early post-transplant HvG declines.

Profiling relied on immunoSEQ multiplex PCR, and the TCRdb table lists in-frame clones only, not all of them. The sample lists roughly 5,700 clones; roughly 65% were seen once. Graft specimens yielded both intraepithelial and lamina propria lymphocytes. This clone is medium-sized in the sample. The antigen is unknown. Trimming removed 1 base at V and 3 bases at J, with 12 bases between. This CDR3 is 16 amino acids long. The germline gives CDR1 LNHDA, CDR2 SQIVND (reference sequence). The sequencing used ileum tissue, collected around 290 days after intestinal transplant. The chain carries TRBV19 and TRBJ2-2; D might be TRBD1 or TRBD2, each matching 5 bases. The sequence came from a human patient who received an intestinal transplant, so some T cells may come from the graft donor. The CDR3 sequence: CASSIGWDGYTGELFF. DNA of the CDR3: TGTGCCAGTAGTATAGGTTGGGACGGCTACACCGGGGAGCTGTTTTTT.